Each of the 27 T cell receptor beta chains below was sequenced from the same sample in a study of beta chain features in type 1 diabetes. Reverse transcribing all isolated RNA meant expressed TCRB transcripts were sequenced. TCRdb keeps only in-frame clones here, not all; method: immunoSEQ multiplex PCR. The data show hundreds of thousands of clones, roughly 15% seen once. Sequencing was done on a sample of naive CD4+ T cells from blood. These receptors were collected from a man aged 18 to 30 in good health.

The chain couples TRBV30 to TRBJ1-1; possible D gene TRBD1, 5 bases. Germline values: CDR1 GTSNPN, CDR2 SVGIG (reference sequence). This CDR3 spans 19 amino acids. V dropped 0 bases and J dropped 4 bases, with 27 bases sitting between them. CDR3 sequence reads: CAWSVRIRTVMARGTEAFF. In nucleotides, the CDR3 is TGTGCCTGGAGTGTACGTATTAGAACGGTGATGGCGAGGGGCACTGAAGCTTTCTTT.

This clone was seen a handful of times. The CDR3 here is CASSEWGELFF. The CDR3, as DNA: TGTGCCAGCAGTGAATGGGGCGAGCTGTTTTTT. The chain recombines TRBV2 with TRBJ2-2; tentative D call: TRBD1 (5 bases). The V end was cut by 2 bases, the J end by 11 bases, with 6 bases between. This CDR3 is built from 11 residues. Germline CDR1 reads SNHLY; CDR2 reads FYNNEI.

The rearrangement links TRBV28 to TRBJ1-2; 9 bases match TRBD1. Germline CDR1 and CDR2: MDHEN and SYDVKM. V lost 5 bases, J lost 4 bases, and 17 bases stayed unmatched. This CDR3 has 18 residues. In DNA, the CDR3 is TGTGCCAGCAGTATAAGATTTCCTTCGGGACAGGGATTCTATGGCTACACCTTC. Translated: CASSIRFPSGQGFYGYTF.

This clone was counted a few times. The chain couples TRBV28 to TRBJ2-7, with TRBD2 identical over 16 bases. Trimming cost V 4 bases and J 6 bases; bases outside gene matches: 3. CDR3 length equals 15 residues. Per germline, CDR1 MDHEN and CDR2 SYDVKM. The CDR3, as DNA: TGTGCCAGCAGTTCCGGGACTAGCGGGAGGGGCGAGCAGTACTTC. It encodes CASSSGTSGRGEQYF.

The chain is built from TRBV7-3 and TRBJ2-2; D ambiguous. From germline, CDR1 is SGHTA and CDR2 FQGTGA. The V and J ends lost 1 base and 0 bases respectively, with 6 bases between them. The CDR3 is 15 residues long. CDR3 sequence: CASSLMGANTGELFF. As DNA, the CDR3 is TGTGCCAGCAGCTTAATGGGTGCGAACACCGGGGAGCTGTTTTTT.

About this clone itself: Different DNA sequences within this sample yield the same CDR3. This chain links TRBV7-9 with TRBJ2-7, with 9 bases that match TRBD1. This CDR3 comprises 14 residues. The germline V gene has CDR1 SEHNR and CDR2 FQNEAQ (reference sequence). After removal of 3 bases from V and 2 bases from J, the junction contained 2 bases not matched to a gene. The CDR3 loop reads CASSFRDRAYEQYF. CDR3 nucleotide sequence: TGTGCCAGCAGCTTCCGGGACAGGGCCTACGAGCAGTACTTC.

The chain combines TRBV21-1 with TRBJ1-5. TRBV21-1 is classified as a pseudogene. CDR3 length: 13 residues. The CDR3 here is CASNSLGFQPQHF. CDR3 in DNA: TGTGCCAGCAACTCCTTGGGGTTTCAGCCCCAGCATTTT.

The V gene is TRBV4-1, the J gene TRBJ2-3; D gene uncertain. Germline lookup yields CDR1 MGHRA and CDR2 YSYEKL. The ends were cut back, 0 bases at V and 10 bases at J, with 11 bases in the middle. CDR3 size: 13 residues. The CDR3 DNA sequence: TGCGCCAGCAGCCAAGAGACCCTATCCGCGCAGTATTTT. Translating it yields CASSQETLSAQYF.

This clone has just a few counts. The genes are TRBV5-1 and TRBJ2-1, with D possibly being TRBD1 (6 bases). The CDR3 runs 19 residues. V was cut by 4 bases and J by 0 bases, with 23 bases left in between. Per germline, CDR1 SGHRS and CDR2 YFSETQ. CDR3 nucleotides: TGCGCCAGCAGCCTATTATCGGGACACCATAAAAGCTCCTACAATGAGCAGTTCTTC. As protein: CASSLLSGHHKSSYNEQFF.

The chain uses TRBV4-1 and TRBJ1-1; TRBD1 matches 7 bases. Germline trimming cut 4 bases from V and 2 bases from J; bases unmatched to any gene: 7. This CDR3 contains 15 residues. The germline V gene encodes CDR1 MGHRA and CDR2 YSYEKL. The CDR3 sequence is CASSLDRQGNTEAFF. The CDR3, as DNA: TGCGCCAGCAGCCTGGACCGACAGGGAAACACTGAAGCTTTCTTT.

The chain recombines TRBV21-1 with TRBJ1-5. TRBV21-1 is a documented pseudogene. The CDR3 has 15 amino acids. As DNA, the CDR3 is TGTGCCAGCAGCATCGGGGGGCAGGAGAATCAGCCCCAGCATTTT. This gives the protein CASSIGGQENQPQHF.

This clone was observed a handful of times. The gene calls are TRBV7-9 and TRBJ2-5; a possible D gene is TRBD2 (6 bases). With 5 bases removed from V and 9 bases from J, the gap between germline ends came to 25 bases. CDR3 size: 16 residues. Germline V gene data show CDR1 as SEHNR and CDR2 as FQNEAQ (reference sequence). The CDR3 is CASSTNPGAVKGAQYF. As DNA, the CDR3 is TGTGCCAGCAGCACCAATCCGGGAGCCGTTAAAGGGGCCCAGTACTTC. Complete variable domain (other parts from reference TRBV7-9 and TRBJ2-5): DTGVSQNPRHKITKRGQNVTFRCDPISEHNRLYWYRQTLGQGPEFLTYFQNEAQLEKSRLLSDRFSAERPKGSFSTLEIQRTEQGDSAMYLCASSTNPGAVKGAQYFGPGTRLLVL.

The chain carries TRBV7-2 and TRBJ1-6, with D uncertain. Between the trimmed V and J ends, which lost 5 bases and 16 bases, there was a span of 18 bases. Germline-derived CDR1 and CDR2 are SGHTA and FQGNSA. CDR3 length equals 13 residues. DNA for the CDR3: TGTGCCAGCAGCCTAGGACGGGAAGTTCCTCTCCACTTT. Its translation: CASSLGREVPLHF. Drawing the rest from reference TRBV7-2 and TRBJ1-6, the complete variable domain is GAGVSQSPSNKVTEKGKDVELRCDPISGHTALYWYRQSLGQGLEFLIYFQGNSAPDKSGLPSDRFSAERTGGSVSTLTIQRTQQEDSAVYLCASSLGREVPLHFGNGTRLTVT.

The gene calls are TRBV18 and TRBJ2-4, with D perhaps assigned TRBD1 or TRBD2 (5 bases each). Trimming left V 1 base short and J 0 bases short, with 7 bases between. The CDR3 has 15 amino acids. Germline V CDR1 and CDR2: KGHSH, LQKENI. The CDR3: CASSPRDQAKNIQYF. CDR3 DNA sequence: TGTGCCAGCTCACCACGGGACCAAGCCAAAAACATTCAGTACTTC.

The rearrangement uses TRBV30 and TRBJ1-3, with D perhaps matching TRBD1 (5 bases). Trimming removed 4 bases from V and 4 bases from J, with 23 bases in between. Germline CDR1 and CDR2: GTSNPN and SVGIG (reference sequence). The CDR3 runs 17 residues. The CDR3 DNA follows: TGTGCCTGGACCCTCCTTAGGAGGGGAGTGAAAGGAAACACCATATATTTT. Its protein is CAWTLLRRGVKGNTIYF.

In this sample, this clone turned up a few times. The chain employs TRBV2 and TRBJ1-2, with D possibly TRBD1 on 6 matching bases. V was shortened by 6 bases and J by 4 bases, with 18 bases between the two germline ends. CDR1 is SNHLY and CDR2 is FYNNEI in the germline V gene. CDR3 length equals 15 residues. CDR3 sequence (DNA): TGTGCCAGCAGCCCCGGGACACAAAGCTTCTATGGCTACACCTTC. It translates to CASSPGTQSFYGYTF.

CDR3 amino acids: CASSPSGSQETQYF. For the CDR3, the DNA is TGTGCCAGCTCACCGAGCGGGAGCCAAGAGACCCAGTACTTC. The V and J genes are TRBV18 and TRBJ2-5; TRBD2 matches 8 bases. Germline V gene data show CDR1 as KGHSH and CDR2 as LQKENI. V gave up 3 bases and J gave up 1 base; unmatched junction bases: 1. This CDR3 contains 14 residues.

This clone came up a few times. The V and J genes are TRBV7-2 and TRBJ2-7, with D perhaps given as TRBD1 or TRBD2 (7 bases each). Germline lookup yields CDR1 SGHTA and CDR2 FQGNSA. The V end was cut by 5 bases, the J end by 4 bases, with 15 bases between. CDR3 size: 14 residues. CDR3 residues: CASSRDREGYEQYF. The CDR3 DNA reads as TGTGCCAGCAGCCGAGACAGGGAGGGTTACGAGCAGTACTTC.

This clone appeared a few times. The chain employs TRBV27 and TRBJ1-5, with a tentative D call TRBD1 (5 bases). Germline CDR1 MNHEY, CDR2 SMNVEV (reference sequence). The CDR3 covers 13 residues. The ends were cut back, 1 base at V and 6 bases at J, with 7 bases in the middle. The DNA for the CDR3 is TGTGCCAGCAGTTTATTGGGGGGTCAGCCCCAGCATTTT. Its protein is CASSLLGGQPQHF.

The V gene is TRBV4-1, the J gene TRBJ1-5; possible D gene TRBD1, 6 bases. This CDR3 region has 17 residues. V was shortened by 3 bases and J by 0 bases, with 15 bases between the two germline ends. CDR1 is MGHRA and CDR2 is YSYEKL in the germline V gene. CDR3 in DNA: TGCGCCAGCAGCCAGGGAAGCAGACAGGATAGCAATCAGCCCCAGCATTTT. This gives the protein CASSQGSRQDSNQPQHF.

As DNA, the CDR3 is TGTGCCAGCAGGTCCGGACGGACACTAGGGCTACAGGGCTACACCTTC. It yields the protein CASRSGRTLGLQGYTF. V is TRBV28 and J is TRBJ1-2; tentative D call: TRBD1 (5 bases). Germline lookup yields CDR1 MDHEN and CDR2 SYDVKM. CDR3 length equals 16 residues. Deletions cut 6 bases from V and 8 bases from J, with 25 bases between.

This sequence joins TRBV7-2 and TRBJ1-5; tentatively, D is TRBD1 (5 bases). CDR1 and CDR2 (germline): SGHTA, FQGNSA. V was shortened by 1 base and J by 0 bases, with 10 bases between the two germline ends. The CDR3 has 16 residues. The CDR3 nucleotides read TGTGCCAGCAGCTTAGTAGGGGTTGTTAGCAATCAGCCCCAGCATTTT. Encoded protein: CASSLVGVVSNQPQHF. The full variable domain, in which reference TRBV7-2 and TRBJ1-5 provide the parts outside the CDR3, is GAGVSQSPSNKVTEKGKDVELRCDPISGHTALYWYRQSLGQGLEFLIYFQGNSAPDKSGLPSDRFSAERTGGSVSTLTIQRTQQEDSAVYLCASSLVGVVSNQPQHFGDGTRLSIL.

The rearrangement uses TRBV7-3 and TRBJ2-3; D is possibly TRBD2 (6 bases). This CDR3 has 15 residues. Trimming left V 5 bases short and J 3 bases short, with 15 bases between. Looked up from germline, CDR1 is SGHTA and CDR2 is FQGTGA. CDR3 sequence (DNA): TGTGCCAGCAGCCCCCTTTTAGCGGCTACAGATACGCAGTATTTT. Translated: CASSPLLAATDTQYF.

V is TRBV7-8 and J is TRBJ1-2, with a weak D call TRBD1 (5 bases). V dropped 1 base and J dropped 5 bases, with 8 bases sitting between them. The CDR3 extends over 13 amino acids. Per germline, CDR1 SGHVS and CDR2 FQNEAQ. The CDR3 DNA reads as TGTGCCAGCAGCTTAGTAGCAGGGTATGGCTACACCTTC. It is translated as CASSLVAGYGYTF.

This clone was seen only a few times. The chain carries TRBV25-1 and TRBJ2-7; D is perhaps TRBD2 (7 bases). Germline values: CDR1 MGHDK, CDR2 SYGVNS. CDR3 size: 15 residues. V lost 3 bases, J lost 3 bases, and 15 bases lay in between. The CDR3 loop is CASSDPWGGGYEQYF. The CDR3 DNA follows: TGTGCCAGCAGTGATCCCTGGGGAGGGGGCTACGAGCAGTACTTC.

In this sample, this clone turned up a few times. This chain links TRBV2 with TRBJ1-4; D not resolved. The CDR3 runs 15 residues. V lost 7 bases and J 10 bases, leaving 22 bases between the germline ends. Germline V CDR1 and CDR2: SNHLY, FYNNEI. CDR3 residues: CASITDGPSRVKLFF. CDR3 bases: TGTGCCAGCATTACAGACGGCCCTTCGAGGGTAAAACTGTTTTTT.

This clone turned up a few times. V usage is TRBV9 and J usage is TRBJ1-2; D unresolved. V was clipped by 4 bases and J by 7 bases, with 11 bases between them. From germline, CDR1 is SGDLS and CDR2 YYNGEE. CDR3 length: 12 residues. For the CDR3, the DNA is TGTGCCAGCAGCCCGTGGCTGGCTGGCTACACCTTC. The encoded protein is CASSPWLAGYTF.